The clone carrying this T cell receptor beta chain was counted once. As yet, its antigen is unknown. Clones were sequenced by immunoSEQ multiplex PCR, and TCRdb holds only the in-frame ones, with some missing. The data contain roughly 75,000 clones, 82% of them seen just once; the ten biggest clones take up approximately 5.4%. This sample is part of a study of radiation and T cells in renal cell carcinoma. The time point was: blood 2 weeks post-SBRT. Sample treatment: 15 Gy SBRT to primary tumor, nephrectomy 4 weeks later. Radiation-treated patients gave blood at baseline, week 2 and week 4. Study findings and constraints: From baseline, blood top tumor clonotypes peaked at 2 weeks post-radiation. Without pretreatment biopsies, baseline tumor clonotype presence was undetermined.

The CDR3 is 19 residues long. Trimming pared 0 bases from V and 0 bases from J, leaving 16 bases between. CDR1 and CDR2 from the germline V gene are SGHTS and YDEGEE. J is TRBJ2-6 and V is TRBV5-8; D assignment may be TRBD1 or TRBD2 (7 bases each). The TCR was taken from a man in his 60s with renal cell carcinoma. Specimen: blood, collected from a patient whose treatment included radiotherapy and nephrectomy. This chain's CDR3 is CASSLAGRGGTSGANVLTF. As DNA, the CDR3 is TGTGCCAGCAGCTTGGCGGGCAGGGGGGGAACCTCTGGGGCCAACGTCCTGACTTTC.